This TCR beta chain originates from a study of blood T cell repertoires in COVID-19. The overall study: Spain, Italy and the United States supplied samples that represented acute and convalescent COVID-19.

The germline V gene has CDR1 LNHDA and CDR2 SQIVND (reference sequence). The CDR3 covers 16 residues. Between the trimmed V and J ends, which lost 7 bases and 7 bases, there was a span of 20 bases. This clone was detected only a few times. Authors' processing steps: The assay estimated nucleated cells by amplifying reference gene primers. The assay was immunoSEQ multiplex PCR, and TCRdb's table has in-frame clones only and misses some. V and J calls and clone size are those listed in that table; D and trimming were worked out from the DNA. The table has 450,000 to 600,000 clones, around 90% seen once.

The sequence came from a woman aged 18-35 years who had recovered from COVID-19. Sequenced material: PBMCs or T cells enriched from blood (not recorded which). The rearrangement links TRBV19 to TRBJ1-6, with D possibly matching TRBD1 (5 bases). DNA for the CDR3: TGTGCCAGTAAGATGGGGCCCCACGGGTTCAATTCACCCCTCCACTTT. It encodes CASKMGPHGFNSPLHF.